This is a list of T cell receptor beta chains from one sample in a study of regulatory T cells in long-lasting Graves disease. TCRdb independently ran MiXCR on the multiplex PCR reads; one entry per CDR3 protein. The table has about 540,000 distinct CDR3 sequences, 13% seen once. The same sample was also studied in work on T cells in Graves' hyperthyroidism and ophthalmopathy.

The source material was peripheral blood mononuclear cells (PBMCs), sampled at new diagnosis, from a patient treated with antithyroid drugs. The source is a man aged 30 to 45 with Graves disease. Both conserved end residues are part of each CDR3. D genes are given only for firm matches. Clone size is stated in some rows and not others, as once, few, many or a class when expanded.

NA,many,TRBV29-1,TRBJ1-1,CSVEGLGTEAFF,TGCAGCGTTGAAGGCCTTGGCACTGAAGCTTTCTTT
NA,many,TRBV27,TRBJ2-5,CASSFSRGSETQYF,TGTGCCAGCAGTTTCTCCAGGGGTAGCGAGACCCAGTACTTC
TRBD1,many,TRBV6-1,TRBJ1-4,CASSGGTGPTKLFF,TGTGCCAGCAGTGGTGGGACAGGCCCGACCAAACTGTTTTTT
NA,few,TRBV6-1,TRBJ2-7,CASSPVGPRRGEQYF,TGTGCCAGCAGCCCAGTGGGTCCCCGAAGGGGCGAGCAGTACTTC
NA,many,TRBV3-1,TRBJ1-5,CASSQGVGSNQPQHF,TGTGCCAGCAGCCAAGGGGTAGGGAGCAATCAGCCCCAGCATTTT
TRBD2,many,TRBV29-1,TRBJ2-3,CSVERTGGPDTQYF,TGCAGCGTTGAGCGGACGGGAGGGCCAGATACGCAGTATTTT
TRBD1,few,TRBV30,TRBJ2-7,CAWVPGQGSYEQYF,TGTGCCTGGGTACCGGGACAGGGCTCCTACGAGCAGTACTTC
NA,many,TRBV7-8,TRBJ1-1,CASSLEGKVEAFF,TGTGCCAGCAGCTTAGAGGGGAAGGTTGAAGCTTTCTTT
NA,many,TRBV3-1,TRBJ2-3,CASSQEGVTDTQYF,TGTGCCAGCAGCCAAGAGGGGGTTACAGATACGCAGTATTTT
NA,many,TRBV25-1,TRBJ2-1,CASSRLNLEQFF,TGTGCCAGCAGCCGACTTAACCTTGAGCAGTTCTTC
TRBD2,NA,TRBV30,TRBJ2-2,CAWTLTSPNTGELFF,TGTGCCTGGACCCTGACTAGCCCGAACACCGGGGAGCTGTTTTTT
TRBD2,many,TRBV4-1,TRBJ2-7,CASSQEREETYEQYF,TGCGCCAGCAGCCAAGAACGGGAGGAGACCTACGAGCAGTACTTC
NA,many,TRBV5-1,TRBJ2-3,CASSLRSGPRDTQYF,TGCGCCAGCAGCTTGAGGTCAGGGCCCAGGGATACGCAGTATTTT
NA,many,TRBV2,TRBJ1-1,CATPGFSNTEAFF,TGTGCCACCCCAGGGTTTTCAAACACTGAAGCTTTCTTT
NA,many,TRBV12-3/TRBV12-4,TRBJ2-1,CASSLEVYNEQFF,TGTGCCAGCAGTTTAGAGGTTTACAATGAGCAGTTCTTC
NA,many,TRBV5-1,TRBJ2-7,CASSLQSGTYEQYF,TGCGCCAGCAGCTTGCAGTCCGGAACCTACGAGCAGTACTTC
TRBD2,NA,TRBV16,TRBJ2-7,CASSQSRAGGREQYF,TGTGCCAGCAGCCAATCTAGAGCGGGAGGTAGGGAGCAGTACTTC
NA,many,TRBV12-3/TRBV12-4,TRBJ1-5,CASSFRVGGGNQPQHF,TGTGCCAGCAGTTTTAGGGTGGGGGGCGGCAATCAGCCCCAGCATTTT
TRBD2,many,TRBV12-3/TRBV12-4,TRBJ2-1,CASSFISLAAYNEQFF,TGTGCCAGCAGTTTTATCAGTCTAGCGGCCTACAATGAGCAGTTCTTC
NA,few,TRBV28,TRBJ2-3,CASSRRTTDTQYF,TGTGCCAGCAGTCGGCGGACCACAGATACGCAGTATTTT
TRBD2,NA,TRBV5-1,TRBJ2-7,CASSFNQGLAGGYEQYF,TGCGCCAGCAGCTTCAACCAGGGACTAGCGGGAGGGTACGAGCAGTACTTC
NA,many,TRBV14,TRBJ2-3,CASSQVGLGHTDTQYF,TGTGCCAGCAGCCAAGTTGGGCTCGGCCACACAGATACGCAGTATTTT
TRBD2,few,TRBV4-1,TRBJ2-3,CASSQTSGRDTQYF,TGCGCCAGCAGCCAAACTAGCGGGAGGGATACGCAGTATTTT
TRBD2,many,TRBV3-1,TRBJ2-1,CASSPLAGPDNEQFF,TGTGCCAGCAGCCCTCTAGCGGGACCTGACAATGAGCAGTTCTTC
TRBD2,many,TRBV27,TRBJ2-7,CASTKSGVSYEQYF,TGTGCCAGCACCAAGAGCGGGGTCTCCTACGAGCAGTACTTC
TRBD1,many,TRBV5-1,TRBJ2-7,CATQTGTGSYEQYF,TGCGCCACCCAGACCGGGACAGGGTCGTACGAGCAGTACTTC
NA,many,TRBV20-1,TRBJ2-4,CSARDEGHKNIQYF,TGCAGTGCTAGAGATGAGGGTCACAAAAACATTCAGTACTTC
TRBD2,many,TRBV27,TRBJ2-5,CASSRLAGETQYF,TGTGCCAGCAGTAGACTAGCGGGAGAGACCCAGTACTTC
NA,many,TRBV12-3/TRBV12-4,TRBJ2-1,CASSLSGLSSYNGQFF,TGTGCCAGCAGTTTAAGCGGGTTAAGCTCCTACAATGGGCAGTTCTTC
NA,many,TRBV2,TRBJ2-7,CASIGGYNSYEQYF,TGTGCCAGCATAGGAGGCTACAACTCCTACGAGCAGTACTTC
TRBD1,few,TRBV7-9,TRBJ1-6,CASSPPGQGASPLHF,TGTGCCAGCAGCCCGCCCGGACAGGGAGCTTCACCCCTCCACTTT
NA,many,TRBV5-1,TRBJ2-1,CASQVGARGEQFF,TGCGCCAGCCAAGTGGGTGCGCGCGGTGAGCAGTTCTTC
TRBD2,few,TRBV4-2,TRBJ2-1,CASSQETSAGESSYNEQFF,TGTGCCAGCAGCCAAGAGACATCAGCGGGAGAGAGCTCCTACAATGAGCAGTTCTTC
NA,many,TRBV6-1,TRBJ1-2,CASKEGGNYGYTF,TGTGCCAGCAAGGAGGGAGGGAACTATGGCTACACCTTC
NA,few,TRBV13,TRBJ1-5,CASSNTSNQPQHF,TGTGCCAGCAGCAACACCTCCAATCAGCCCCAGCATTTT
TRBD1,few,TRBV7-9,TRBJ1-5,CASSFTGGGDQPQHF,TGTGCCAGCAGCTTCACAGGGGGCGGGGATCAGCCCCAGCATTTT
NA,many,TRBV7-9,TRBJ2-5,CASSLAEGVKTQYF,TGTGCCAGCAGCTTAGCCGAGGGTGTGAAGACCCAGTACTTC
TRBD1,few,TRBV5-4,TRBJ1-1,CASSGGQGPGTEAFF,TGTGCCAGCAGCGGCGGACAGGGGCCGGGGACTGAAGCTTTCTTT
NA,many,TRBV30,TRBJ1-5,CAWSDNTFSTAQHF,TGTGCCTGGAGCGACAATACCTTCTCTACGGCCCAGCATTTT
TRBD2,many,TRBV27,TRBJ2-5,CASSLSSGRAWETQYF,TGTGCCAGCAGTTTAAGTAGCGGGAGGGCTTGGGAGACCCAGTACTTC
NA,many,TRBV6-5,TRBJ1-2,CASSYSVGQPQVNGYTF,TGTGCCAGCAGTTACTCGGTTGGACAGCCTCAGGTGAATGGCTACACCTTC
NA,few,TRBV5-1,TRBJ2-1,CASSFEGRYNEQFF,TGCGCCAGCAGCTTTGAGGGACGGTACAATGAGCAGTTCTTC
NA,many,TRBV12-3/TRBV12-4,TRBJ2-4,CASSQQGLYIQYF,TGTGCCAGCAGCCAACAGGGATTGTACATTCAGTACTTC
TRBD1,many,TRBV3-1,TRBJ2-1,CASSQRDRGLNEQFF,TGTGCCAGCAGCCAAAGGGACAGGGGGTTAAATGAGCAGTTCTTC
NA,NA,TRBV12-3/TRBV12-4,TRBJ2-7,CASSLAKGWGKGEQYF,TGTGCCAGCAGCTTAGCGAAAGGTTGGGGGAAAGGCGAGCAGTACTTC
TRBD2,many,TRBV6-1,TRBJ2-5,CASIWAGEGETQYF,TGTGCCAGCATCTGGGCGGGAGAGGGGGAGACCCAGTACTTC
NA,many,TRBV20-1,TRBJ1-2,CSATRTGGYTF,TGCAGTGCTACTCGGACCGGTGGCTACACCTTC
NA,many,TRBV12-3/TRBV12-4,TRBJ2-1,CASTRRSYNEQFF,TGTGCCAGCACTAGGAGATCCTACAATGAGCAGTTCTTC
NA,many,TRBV28,TRBJ1-1,CASSLSLAGLRVMNTEAFF,TGTGCCAGCAGTTTAAGTTTGGCAGGGCTGAGGGTCATGAACACTGAAGCTTTCTTT
TRBD2,many,TRBV20-1,TRBJ2-1,CSARDDLASGRFYNEQFF,TGCAGTGCTAGAGATGATTTGGCTAGCGGGAGGTTCTACAATGAGCAGTTCTTC
TRBD2,many,TRBV27,TRBJ2-2,CASSTLLAGDTGELFF,TGTGCCAGCTCAACCCTACTAGCGGGAGACACCGGGGAGCTGTTTTTT
NA,many,TRBV11-2,TRBJ2-3,CASSLTASTDTQYF,TGTGCCAGCAGCTTAACAGCCAGCACAGATACGCAGTATTTT
TRBD1,many,TRBV27,TRBJ1-6,CASSRTGSSYNSPLHF,TGTGCCAGCAGCCGGACAGGAAGCTCCTATAATTCACCCCTCCACTTT
TRBD2,NA,TRBV13,TRBJ2-1,CASSIRTSINEQFF,TGTGCCAGCAGCATCAGGACTAGCATCAATGAGCAGTTCTTC
TRBD2,NA,TRBV11-2,TRBJ2-1,CASSKSGMAYNEQFF,TGTGCCAGCAGCAAAAGCGGGATGGCCTACAATGAGCAGTTCTTC
NA,NA,TRBV27,TRBJ2-1,CASRSAGAYNEQFF,TGTGCCAGCAGGTCAGCTGGCGCATACAATGAGCAGTTCTTC
TRBD2,many,TRBV11-2,TRBJ2-1,CASSLVPSGRMGEQFF,TGTGCCAGCAGCTTAGTGCCTAGCGGGAGGATGGGAGAGCAGTTCTTC